This TCR beta chain was sequenced in a study of shared clonotypes between healthy human individuals. On the study more broadly: Used for every donor were three CD4 naive, three CD4 memory, two CD8 naive and one CD8 memory plate. Study-wide points: Estimated clonotype richness was generally higher in naive than memory subsets.

TCRdb's table, derived via immunoSEQ multiplex PCR, lists solely in-frame clones and lacks some. The sample holds approximately 330,000 clones, around four fifths seen once. The CDR3 sequence is 12 residues long. The germline V and J ends were trimmed by 1 base and 2 bases, with 4 bases remaining between them. Germline V gene sequence: CDR1 SGHRS, CDR2 YFSETQ. This clone was picked up many times. No antigen is known for it. Sequences were obtained from memory CD4+ T cells sorted from blood. As for subset: CD45RA-negative fraction. The clonotype comes from a man aged 25 to 40 in good health. This chain joins TRBV5-1 and TRBJ2-7; D remains unclear. The chain's CDR3 is CASSLTTYEQYF. The CDR3 region has the DNA TGCGCCAGCAGCTTGACGACCTACGAGCAGTACTTC. The full variable domain, rest sourced from reference TRBV5-1 and TRBJ2-7, is KAGVTQTPRYLIKTRGQQVTLSCSPISGHRSVSWYQQTPGQGLQFLFEYFSETQRNKGNFPGRFSGRQFSNSRSEMNVSTLELGDSALYLCASSLTTYEQYFGPGTRLTVT.